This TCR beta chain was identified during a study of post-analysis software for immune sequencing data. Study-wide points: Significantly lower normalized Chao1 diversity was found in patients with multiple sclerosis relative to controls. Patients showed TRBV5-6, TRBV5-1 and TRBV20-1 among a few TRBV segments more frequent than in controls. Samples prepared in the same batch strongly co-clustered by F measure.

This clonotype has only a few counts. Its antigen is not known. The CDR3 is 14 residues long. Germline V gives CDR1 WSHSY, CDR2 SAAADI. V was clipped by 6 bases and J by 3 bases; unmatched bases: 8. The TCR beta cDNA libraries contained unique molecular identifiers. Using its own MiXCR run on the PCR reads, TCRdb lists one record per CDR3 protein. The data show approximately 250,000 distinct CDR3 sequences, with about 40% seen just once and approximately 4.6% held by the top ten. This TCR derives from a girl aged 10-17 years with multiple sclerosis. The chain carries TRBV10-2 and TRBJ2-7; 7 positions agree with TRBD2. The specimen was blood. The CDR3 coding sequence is TGCGCCAGCAGCGGGGCGGCGGGGGACTACGAGCAGTACGTC. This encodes CASSGAAGDYEQYV.